This paragraph covers one TCR beta chain sequence. No antigen is known for it. This CDR3 is missing its conserved last phenylalanine or tryptophan, likely due to a read error. The limits of the CDR3 on the DNA are not certain, so only TCRdb's listed CDR3 is given. An Illumina MiSeq was used to sequence the TCRbeta libraries, yielding an average of about 40,773 productive templates per sample. Using multiplex PCR amplification, the immunoSEQ assay generated the TCRbeta CDR3 libraries. Per the source publication's procedure: Following a previously defined approach, repertoire diversity was calculated, and values close to 0 point to extremely monoclonal samples. TCRdb took this table from immuneACCESS and kept in-frame rearrangements with V and J called. Such tables lack part of the clones; where checked against another copy, unresolved V genes explain under half of the gap, and the rest is unexplained. V and J calls and clone size are copied from that table; D and trimming were computed from the DNA. The sample's clone listing holds about 2,300 clones. Of the sample, approximately 83% is held by the ten largest clones.

Reading the germline V gene gives CDR1 SGHRS and CDR2 YFSETQ. The CDR3 is made up of 11 amino acids, end residues included. DNA was extracted from blood mononuclear cells, with the same DNA used for both TCR and STAT3 sequencing. The data were obtained in a study of STAT3 mutations in large granular lymphocyte leukemia (dated by TCRdb to about 2019). Broadly, across the study: Canonical activating STAT3 mutations were detected in roughly half of the longitudinally sequenced T-LGLL patients. One or more immunosuppressive therapy regimens were given to more than half of T-LGLL patients, and hematologic response was seen in around two fifths of the treated patients. Serial deep sequencing of TCRbeta CDR3 and STAT3 was performed in patients with T-cell large granular lymphocyte leukemia to reconstruct clonal hierarchy and dynamics. More than 15 representative T-LGLL cases were selected from an initial cohort of 200 to 250 LGL patients for longitudinal TCRbeta and STAT3 sequencing. As controls, the study also included longitudinal sequencing of two patients with natural killer LGL leukemia. Each patient was sequenced at an average of about 3.6 time points, ranging from 2 to 8 samplings. Here is what the overall study found, with its caveats: In about 30% of the 18 patients, TCR clonotype switching occurred after therapy, and every newly emerging clone was STAT3 wild type. Since codominant clonotypes persisted in some patients, a small but highly pathogenic clone may have gone undetected. Because no samples were available when a clone first appeared, clonal expansion had to be inferred from samplings taken at other points. Linking therapy response to changes in TCR clonal burden was complicated by variable intervals between samplings and by differing treatment regimens. Dominant TCR clone burden was found to exceed STAT3 mutant burden in several patients, suggesting that STAT3 mutation arose secondarily within a pre-expanded clone. All T-LGLL patients had at least one immunodominant TCRbeta clonotype, and roughly half had multiple immunodominant subclonotypes.

The TCR originated in a human donor with T large granular lymphocyte leukemia. The donor label of this sample is uncertain. Some clones in this sample may be carry-over from other donors' samples. Sequencing was performed on PBMCs. Recombination connected TRBV5-1 to TRBJ2-2; the table's D gene call, TRBD1, was not cross checked with the DNA. The encoded CDR3 is CASSLSDAGRE.